The T cell receptor beta chain under discussion was sequenced for a study of T cells in women clearing cervical HPV infection. Across the whole study: Controls were women whose single incident HPV16 infection cleared within 12 months without precancer or cancer. Blood came at first lesion visit for cases, post-clearance for controls.

Findings of the study overall: Associations may precede or follow infection; HPV-specific or memory T cells were not isolated.

Worth noting for this clone: Its antigen is still unknown. The read gets to within 3 residues of the CDR3 end, and the germline J gene fills in the rest.

The germline CDR1 and CDR2 sequences are LNHDA and SQIVND (reference sequence). The CDR3 is made up of 15 amino acids. J gave up 4 bases and V 2 bases, and 4 bases lay outside the gene matches. immunoSEQ multiplex PCR used an average of around 1,200 ng genomic DNA. Libraries were prepared by immunoSEQ multiplex PCR; TCRdb keeps only in-frame clonotypes and omits some of them. Here the sample table reports tens of thousands of clones. The sequenced sample consisted of blood buffy coat. The origin of this receptor is a woman between 18 and 69 years old with a cervical HPV16 infection that either progressed to CIN3+ or cleared (not recorded which). V gene TRBV19 combines with J gene TRBJ1-5; TRBD1 matches 8 bases. CDR3 DNA (partial): TGTGCCAGTAGTATACAGGGGGCAATTAATCAGCCC. It translates to CASSIQGAINQP. The whole CDR3 region reads CASSIQGAINQPQHF.